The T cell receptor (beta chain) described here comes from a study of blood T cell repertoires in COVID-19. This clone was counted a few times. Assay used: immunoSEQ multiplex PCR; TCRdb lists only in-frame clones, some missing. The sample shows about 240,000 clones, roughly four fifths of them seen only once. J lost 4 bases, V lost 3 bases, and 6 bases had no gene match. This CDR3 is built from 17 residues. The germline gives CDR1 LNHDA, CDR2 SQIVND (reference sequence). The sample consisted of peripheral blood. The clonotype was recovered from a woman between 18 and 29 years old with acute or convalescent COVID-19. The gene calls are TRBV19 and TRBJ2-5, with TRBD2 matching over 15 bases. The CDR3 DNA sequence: TGTGCCAGTAGTATTGGGGGACTAGCGGGAGGTTTAGAGACCCAGTACTTC. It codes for CASSIGGLAGGLETQYF.